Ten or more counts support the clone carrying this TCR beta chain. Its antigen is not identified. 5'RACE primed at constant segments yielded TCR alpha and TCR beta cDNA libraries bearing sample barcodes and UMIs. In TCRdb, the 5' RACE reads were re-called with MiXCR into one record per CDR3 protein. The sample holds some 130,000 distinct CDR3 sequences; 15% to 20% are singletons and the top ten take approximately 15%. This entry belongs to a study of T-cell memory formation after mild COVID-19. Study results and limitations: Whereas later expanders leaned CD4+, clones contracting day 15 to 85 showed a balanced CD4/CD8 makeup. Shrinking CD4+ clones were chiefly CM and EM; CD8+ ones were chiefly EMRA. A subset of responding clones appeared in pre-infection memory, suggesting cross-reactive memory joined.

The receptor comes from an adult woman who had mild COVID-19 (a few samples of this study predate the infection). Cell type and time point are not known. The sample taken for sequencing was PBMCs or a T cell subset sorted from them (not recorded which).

In nucleotides, the CDR3 is TGCGCCAGCAGCCGAGGTGAACAGGGAAGCGGGGAGCTGTTTTTT. It translates to CASSRGEQGSGELFF. The chain recombines TRBV4-3 with TRBJ2-2; weak D call: TRBD1 (6 bases). Germline CDR1 is LGHNA and CDR2 is YSLEER. The CDR3 extends over 15 amino acids. Trimming shortened V by 4 bases and J by 7 bases, and 16 bases separated the two germline ends.